The 4 T cell receptor beta chains reported below all come from one sample, sequenced in a study of Graves' ophthalmopathy and Graves' hyperthyroidism. For repertoire sequencing, the TCR beta CDR3 regions were amplified from RNA transcripts. RT-PCR in the first round used HTBI primers; a second-round multiplex PCR followed. TCRdb re-called the multiplex PCR reads through MiXCR, storing one row per CDR3 protein. The top ten clones hold about 7.3% of a sample with 300,000 to 500,000 distinct CDR3 sequences, approximately 15% of them seen once. Sequenced input: peripheral blood. The receptor set was obtained from a woman under 30 with stable Graves' hyperthyroidism.

Notes on this clonotype: One end of the junction is discordant with germline, which a read error may explain. The V gene is TRBV7-2, the J gene TRBJ2-4, with D perhaps being TRBD1 or TRBD2 (6 bases each). The germline V gene encodes CDR1 SGHTA and CDR2 FQGNSA. The CDR3 has 17 residues. DNA for the CDR3: TGTGCCAGCAGCCCTACCCTTGGAGGGGGAGACAAAAACATTAAGTACTTC. This encodes CASSPTLGGGDKNIKYF.

Ten or more counts support this clonotype. The chain links TRBV12-3 or TRBV12-4 to TRBJ2-7, with 7 bases identical to TRBD1. The CDR3 sequence is 14 residues long. The junction had 5 bases not matched to a gene; V was cut back by 6 bases and J by 0 bases. CDR3 DNA: TGTGCCAGCAGGGGGACAGCAAGCTCCTACGAGCAGTACTTC. Protein sequence: CASRGTASSYEQYF.

This clonotype was picked up many times. V is TRBV7-2 and J is TRBJ2-2, with 7 bases fitting TRBD2. This CDR3 spans 15 amino acids. With 6 bases clipped from V and 0 bases from J, the junction kept 4 bases outside the gene matches. Germline CDR1 reads SGHTA; CDR2 reads FQGNSA. CDR3: CASRAGRANTGELFF. DNA of the CDR3: TGTGCCAGCAGAGCGGGGCGAGCGAACACCGGGGAGCTGTTTTTT. Full variable domain (outside the CDR3, taken from reference TRBV7-2 and TRBJ2-2): GAGVSQSPSNKVTEKGKDVELRCDPISGHTALYWYRQSLGQGLEFLIYFQGNSAPDKSGLPSDRFSAERTGGSVSTLTIQRTQQEDSAVYLCASRAGRANTGELFFGEGSRLTVL.

This clonotype was seen many times. The V call is TRBV7-3, the J call TRBJ2-2; D is unclear. From germline, CDR1 is SGHTA and CDR2 FQGTGA. The germline V and J ends were trimmed by 5 bases and 5 bases, with 9 bases remaining between them. The CDR3 totals 13 residues. The CDR3 DNA follows: TGTGCCAGCAGCCTGACCTCGACCGGGGAGCTGTTTTTT. The encoded protein is CASSLTSTGELFF.